This note documents a single TCR beta chain sequence. Its antigen is unknown. No base qualities exist here, and no much larger clone lies one base off it. This entry belongs to a study of blood T cell repertoires in COVID-19 (dated by TCRdb to about 2020). About the investigation overall: Samples covering the acute and convalescent phases of COVID-19 were provided by collaborators in the United States, Italy and Spain. The prospective study material was composed of cDNA or gDNA derived from T cells, B-cell-depleted T cells, or PBMCs. The repertoires were released in a freely available public database meant as a resource for research on the immune response to SARS-CoV-2. Samples came from the ongoing ImmuneRACE study (first 160 participants) plus 1,254 subjects from 6 global collaborators. Deeply sampled blood TCRbeta repertoires from subjects exposed to, actively infected with, or recovered from COVID-19 were included in the dataset. A de-identified subject ID, COVID-19 status, age in years and sex were almost always included in the sample metadata. Where HLA class I and class II types were available, the types were taken from metadata supplied by the sample provider, not from assay-based typing. Summary of the overall study and its limitations: The quantity of clinical and demographic metadata differed by source and by participant and was supplied without curation.

Participants in the prospective study were enrolled through a virtual design, were aged roughly 18 to 95 years, and lived in approximately 25 United States geographic areas. To assign participants to cohorts, the prospective study relied on clinical history that participants themselves reported in a screening survey and a study questionnaire. Recovered participants in ImmuneRACE Cohort 3 were defined by two consecutive negative NP/OP PCR tests, clearance by a healthcare professional, or resolution of symptoms. In the prospective study, whole blood, serum and a nasopharyngeal or oropharyngeal swab were collected from each participant by mobile phlebotomists. Additional blood draws and questionnaires over an approximately 2-month period could optionally be provided by prospective study participants. Blood samples from the prospective study were shipped frozen or at room temperature prior to DNA extraction.

TCRbeta CDR3 regions were amplified from genomic DNA by means of the immunoSEQ Assay, a bias-controlled multiplex PCR. On the study's bioinformatics: Within the assay, amplification of reference gene primers was used to estimate how many nucleated cells each sample contained. Sequence reads were collapsed and filtered to measure the absolute abundance of every unique TCRbeta CDR3 rearrangement. Productive Simpson clonality was computed per sample as the square root of Simpson's diversity index over productive rearrangements. This is the immuneACCESS table as TCRdb keeps it, with only in-frame sequences that have V and J called. A part of the clones is gone; compared with another copy, unresolved V genes explain less than half, and the rest is unexplained. V and J calls and clone size are given by that table; D and trimming were obtained from the DNA. This sample is represented by 150,000 to 200,000 clones; around 80% of them were singletons. The ten largest clones take up 12% of the sample.

The CDR3, cysteine through phenylalanine, is 12 amino acids long. CDR3 DNA only is kept here, 36 bases in frame from base 1. Deletion took 2 bases off V and 4 bases off J, with a span of 5 bases between the germline ends. CDR1 and CDR2 are read off the germline V gene (reference sequence) as LGHDT and YNNKEL. This clonotype was sampled from a man aged 50 to 60 who had recovered from COVID-19. The sample comprised PBMCs or T cells enriched from blood (not recorded which). The V gene is TRBV3-1 (or the pseudogene TRBV3-2) and the J gene is TRBJ2-5, with the D gene too uncertain to name. In nucleotide form, the sequence is TGTGCCAGCAGCCAACCGCGAGAGACCCAGTACTTC. Its translation reads: CASSQPRETQYF.